Listed below are T cell receptor beta chains from one sample, sequenced in a study of regulatory T cells in long-lasting Graves disease. One entry per CDR3 protein results from TCRdb running MiXCR on the multiplex PCR reads. The data contain fewer than 650,000 distinct CDR3 sequences, approximately 15% of them singletons. This same sample was also taken into another study, of T cells in Graves' hyperthyroidism and ophthalmopathy.

This specimen consisted of peripheral blood mononuclear cells (PBMCs), obtained at new diagnosis, from a patient treated with antithyroid drugs. Receptors originate from a woman in her 30s with Graves disease. Both conserved end residues are trimmed from each CDR3. D genes are given only for firm matches.

NA	TRBV11-2	TRBJ2-7	ASSQGAGQTYEQY
TRBD1	TRBV28	TRBJ1-4	ASSSPGQGGEKLF
TRBD1	TRBV2	TRBJ1-3	ASSGTGMLSGNTIY
NA	TRBV19	TRBJ1-5	ASSMDRQIARQPQH
NA	TRBV2	TRBJ2-3	ASSSQIYDTQY
NA	TRBV7-2	TRBJ1-3	ASSLRPSSGNTIY
TRBD1	TRBV6-1	TRBJ2-2	ASSGTGVIANTGELF
NA	TRBV19	TRBJ1-1	ASSSIGTTEAF
TRBD1	TRBV7-2	TRBJ2-7	ASSPQGDSYEQY
TRBD1	TRBV10-3	TRBJ2-1	AISESPRGQGSNEQF
NA	TRBV30	TRBJ2-1	AWSVLTWGESF
TRBD1	TRBV13	TRBJ1-3	ASTTDRGARGNTIY
NA	TRBV7-8	TRBJ2-7	ASSLESTGNYEQY
NA	TRBV29-1	TRBJ2-1	SVEKTPRGSWRNEQF
NA	TRBV9	TRBJ1-2	ASSNEDDYT
NA	TRBV20-1	TRBJ1-3	SARVGPISGNTIY
NA	TRBV5-1	TRBJ2-5	ASSSGSPSETQY
NA	TRBV28	TRBJ2-2	ASSPFDGVTGELF
NA	TRBV20-1	TRBJ1-2	SSPLYGQQSDGYT
TRBD1	TRBV5-8	TRBJ2-7	ASRLTGAYEQY
NA	TRBV6-1	TRBJ1-1	ASRRGHSATEAF
TRBD2	TRBV25-1	TRBJ2-1	ASSEISGSSTDEQF